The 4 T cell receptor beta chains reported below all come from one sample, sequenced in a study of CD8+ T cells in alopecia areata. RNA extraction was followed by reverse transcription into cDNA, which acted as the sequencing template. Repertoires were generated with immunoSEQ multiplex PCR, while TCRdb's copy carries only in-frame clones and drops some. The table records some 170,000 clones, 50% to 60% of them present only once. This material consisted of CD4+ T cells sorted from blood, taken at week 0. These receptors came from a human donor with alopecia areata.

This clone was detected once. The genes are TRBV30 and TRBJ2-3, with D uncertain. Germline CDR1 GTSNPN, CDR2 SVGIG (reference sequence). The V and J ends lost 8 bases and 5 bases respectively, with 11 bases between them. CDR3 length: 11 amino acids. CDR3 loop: CAAGRVDTQYF. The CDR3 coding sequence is TGTGCCGCCGGACGGGTAGATACGCAGTATTTT. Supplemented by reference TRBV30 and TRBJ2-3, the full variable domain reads SQTIHQWPATLVQPVGSPLSLECTVEGTSNPNLYWYRQAAGRGLQLLFYSVGIGQISSEVPQNLSASRPQDRQFILSSKKLLLSDSGFYLCAAGRVDTQYFGPGTRLTVL.

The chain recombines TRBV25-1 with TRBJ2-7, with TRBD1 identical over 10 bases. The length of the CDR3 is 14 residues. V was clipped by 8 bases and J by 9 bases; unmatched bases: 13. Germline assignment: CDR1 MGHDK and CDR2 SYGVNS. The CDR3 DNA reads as TGTGCCAGCTCCCGGGACAGGGGTTTGTTTGGGCAGTACTTC. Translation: CASSRDRGLFGQYF.

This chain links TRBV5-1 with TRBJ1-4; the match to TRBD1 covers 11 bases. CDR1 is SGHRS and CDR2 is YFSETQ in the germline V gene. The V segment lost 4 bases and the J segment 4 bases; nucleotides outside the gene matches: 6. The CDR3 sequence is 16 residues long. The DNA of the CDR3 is TGCGCCAGCAGCACGGGACAGGGGGGAAGTAATGAAAAACTGTTTTTT. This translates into CASSTGQGGSNEKLFF.

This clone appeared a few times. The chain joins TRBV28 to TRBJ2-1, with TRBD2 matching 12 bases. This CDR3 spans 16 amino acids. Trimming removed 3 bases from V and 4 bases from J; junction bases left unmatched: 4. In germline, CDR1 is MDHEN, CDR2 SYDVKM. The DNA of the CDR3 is TGTGCCAGCAGTTTGCGGACTAGCGGGGTTTACAATGAGCAGTTCTTC. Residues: CASSLRTSGVYNEQFF.